This T cell receptor beta chain derives from a study of T cell responses to AZD1222 COVID-19 vaccine. Data came from immunoSEQ multiplex PCR; TCRdb stores just in-frame clones and leaves some out. The table includes around 200,000 clones, 85% to 95% detected once. Overall study results and limits: Repertoires were obtained only post-peak T cell response. Donors were mostly white British, more females; clonal diversity possibly underestimated.

This clone was detected only a few times. Its antigen is unidentified. V shed 1 base, J shed 4 bases, and the junction held 5 bases outside the gene matches. The CDR3 is 16 amino acids. Germline CDR1 MGHRA, CDR2 YSYEKL. This sequence was found in an adult in good health. The chain carries TRBV4-1 and TRBJ2-7; TRBD2 agrees at 12 bases. The source material was peripheral blood, sampled on day 0 of AZD1222 vaccination. The CDR3 spells CASSQVLAGGTYEQYF. The CDR3 DNA reads as TGCGCCAGCAGCCAAGTTCTAGCGGGAGGGACGTACGAGCAGTACTTC.